This T cell receptor beta chain was observed in a study of CD8+ T cells in alopecia areata. In the study overall: Scalp area affected, as a percentage, set the severity score of treated patients.

Sample treatment: oral pan-JAK inhibitor, 5-10 mg twice daily. Sorting from PBMCs produced CD4+ and CD8+ T cells. This clone was seen once. It was cDNA, reverse transcribed from extracted RNA, that served as the sequencing template. The protocol was immunoSEQ multiplex PCR, while the TCRdb copy is restricted to in-frame clones and leaves out a portion. The table lists 95,000 to 110,000 clones, about four fifths of them singletons, with less than 30% in the top ten. The length of the CDR3 is 14 residues. V lost 1 base to trimming and J lost 1 base, with 7 bases between them. CDR1 is MGHDK and CDR2 is SYGVNS in the germline V gene.

V gene TRBV25-1 combines with J gene TRBJ1-1; D remains ambiguous. Sequenced material: CD8+ T cells sorted from blood, taken at week 24, from a patient treated with tofacitinib. The clonotype originates from a human donor with alopecia areata. The CDR3 DNA reads TGTGCCAGCAGTGAATCGCCAGCGAACACTGAAGCTTTCTTT. It encodes CASSESPANTEAFF. Complete variable domain (other parts from reference TRBV25-1 and TRBJ1-1): EADIYQTPRYLVIGTGKKITLECSQTMGHDKMYWYQQDPGMELHLIHYSYGVNSTEKGDLSSESTVSRIRTEHFPLTLESARPSHTSQYLCASSESPANTEAFFGQGTRLTVV.